These 17 T cell receptor beta chains were sequenced from one sample in a study of blood T cell repertoires in COVID-19. TCRdb's copy holds only in-frame clones and misses some; the assay was immunoSEQ multiplex PCR. The repertoire includes fewer than 300,000 clones, approximately 91% of them detected once, and 2% to 2.5% sits in the top ten. The sequenced sample consisted of PBMCs or T cells enriched from blood (not recorded which). Receptors were obtained from a woman aged 40 to 50 with acute COVID-19.

V is TRBV2 and J is TRBJ1-2; D possibly corresponds to TRBD1 (6 bases). This CDR3 region has 15 residues. V lost 6 bases and J lost 1, with 15 bases in between. CDR1 SNHLY and CDR2 FYNNEI come from the germline V gene. In nucleotides, the CDR3 is TGTGCCAGCAGAGACCGGGACACCGATAACTATGGCTACACCTTC. It is translated as CASRDRDTDNYGYTF.

This chain uses TRBV12-1 with TRBJ2-2; the table's D call TRBD2 went unverified against the DNA. TRBV12-1 is tagged as a pseudogene. The CDR3 spans 16 residues. The CDR3 nucleotides read TGTGCCAGCAACCAGGGACGGTGGGGAGGTACCGGGGAGCTGTTTTTT. Translation: CASNQGRWGGTGELFF.

V and J are TRBV2 and TRBJ1-3; 9 bases line up with TRBD1. V shed 6 bases, J shed 5 bases, and the junction held 11 bases outside the gene matches. The V gene's germline CDR1 is SNHLY and CDR2 FYNNEI. CDR3 length equals 16 residues. CDR3 DNA: TGTGCCAGCAGCCTGGACAGGGGAATTATCAGAAACACCATATATTTT. This translates into CASSLDRGIIRNTIYF.

The rearrangement joins TRBV6-6 to TRBJ2-1; TRBD1 matches 10 bases. This CDR3 has 17 amino acids. V trimming: 5 bases; J trimming: 2 bases; junction bases outside the gene matches: 9. Germline loops: CDR1 MNHNY, CDR2 SVGAGI (reference sequence). In nucleotides, the CDR3 is TGTGCCAGCAGTAGATCCGGGACAGGGGTCCCCTACAATGAGCAGTTCTTC. Translated: CASSRSGTGVPYNEQFF.

The gene calls are TRBV2 and TRBJ2-4; D ambiguous. In germline, CDR1 is SNHLY, CDR2 FYNNEI. The CDR3 has 15 residues. Trimming shortened V by 6 bases and J by 0 bases, and 12 bases separated the two germline ends. The CDR3 DNA reads as TGTGCCAGCAGGGCAGTTTTTCTAGCCAAAAACATTCAGTACTTC. It is translated as CASRAVFLAKNIQYF.

The genes are TRBV7-6 and TRBJ2-2, with TRBD1 matching 9 bases. V shed 5 bases and J 4 bases; nucleotides not matched to a gene: 5. This CDR3 has 15 amino acids. Germline V gene lookup returns CDR1 SGHVS and CDR2 FNYEAQ. Here the CDR3 DNA reads TGTGCCAGCAGCCGCGGACAGGGGCTCACCGGGGAGCTGTTTTTT. Residues: CASSRGQGLTGELFF.

The V and J genes are TRBV7-2 and TRBJ1-4, with a possible D match to TRBD1 (6 bases). With 5 bases removed from V and 7 bases from J, the gap between germline ends came to 11 bases. Germline CDR1 and CDR2: SGHTA and FQGNSA. The CDR3 loop spans 13 amino acids. The CDR3 sequence: CASSPRGAEKLFF. The CDR3 bases are TGTGCCAGCAGCCCTCGGGGGGCTGAAAAACTGTTTTTT.

This clone was recorded only once. This chain joins TRBV15 and TRBJ2-2; weak D call: TRBD2 (5 bases). The CDR3 is 15 amino acids. Germline loops: CDR1 LNHNV, CDR2 YYDKDF (reference sequence). V lost 3 bases to trimming and J lost 4 bases, with 12 bases between them. The CDR3 region is CATSRFSGGTGELFF. The DNA for the CDR3 is TGTGCCACCAGCAGGTTTTCAGGAGGCACCGGGGAGCTGTTTTTT.

The chain carries TRBV5-1 and TRBJ1-2; D not resolved. The CDR3 totals 16 residues. The germline V gene encodes CDR1 SGHRS and CDR2 YFSETQ. Trimming removed 2 bases from V and 4 bases from J, with 18 bases in between. The CDR3 here is CASSFSSTGGGYGYTF. The CDR3 region has the DNA TGCGCCAGCAGCTTCTCATCTACCGGAGGAGGCTATGGCTACACCTTC.

This chain uses TRBV3-1 (or the pseudogene TRBV3-2) with TRBJ1-4; 7 positions agree with TRBD1. The CDR3 runs 16 residues. Trimming at V came to 2 bases and at J to 1 base, leaving 4 bases not matched to a gene. Per germline, CDR1 LGHDT and CDR2 YNNKEL (reference sequence). CDR3 region: CASSQRSGGTNEKLFF. In DNA, the CDR3 is TGTGCCAGCAGCCAACGCTCAGGGGGAACTAATGAAAAACTGTTTTTT.

This chain joins TRBV29-1 and TRBJ2-7; maybe TRBD2 (5 bases). Germline-derived CDR1 and CDR2 are SQVTM and ANQGSEA. The CDR3 totals 11 residues. The V end lost 4 bases, the J end lost 6 bases, and 10 bases lay between the germline ends. CDR3 nucleotides: TGCAGCGTTGTGGGCGGGCGCGAGCAGTACTTC. It translates to CSVVGGREQYF.

The genes are TRBV7-2 and TRBJ2-2, with unresolved D. Germline V gene lookup returns CDR1 SGHTA and CDR2 FQGNSA. V dropped 0 bases and J dropped 2 bases, with 4 bases sitting between them. CDR3 length: 14 residues. The CDR3 loop reads CASSLAYNTGELFF. The DNA for the CDR3 is TGTGCCAGCAGCTTAGCCTACAACACCGGGGAGCTGTTTTTT.

The genes are TRBV4-1 and TRBJ1-2; tentative D call: TRBD1 (5 bases). The CDR3 spans 15 residues. Trimming cost V 4 bases and J 2 bases, with 14 bases left between them. In germline, CDR1 is MGHRA, CDR2 YSYEKL. The CDR3 is CASSPALRVNYGYTF. The CDR3 nucleotides are TGCGCCAGCAGCCCAGCACTCAGGGTAAACTATGGCTACACCTTC.

The gene calls are TRBV11-2 and TRBJ2-5; tentative D call: TRBD2 (5 bases). Germline CDR1 and CDR2: SGHAT and FQNNGV. The CDR3 has 14 residues. Trimming pared 1 base from V and 7 bases from J, leaving 13 bases between. As DNA, the CDR3 is TGTGCCAGCAGCTTAGTACCTCGCCGGGGGACCCAGTACTTC. Its protein product is CASSLVPRRGTQYF.

The chain recombines TRBV5-6 with TRBJ2-7, with unresolved D. V was pared by 4 bases and J by 5 bases, with 13 bases between. Germline lookup yields CDR1 SGHDT and CDR2 YYEEEE. The CDR3 is made up of 13 amino acids. Written as DNA, the CDR3 is TGTGCCAGCAGCGTGTCGTTGAGGCACGAGCAGTACTTC. Protein: CASSVSLRHEQYF.

This chain joins TRBV15 and TRBJ1-1; D is undetermined. Germline CDR1 and CDR2: LNHNV and YYDKDF (reference sequence). This CDR3 contains 16 residues. V was clipped by 3 bases and J by 1 base, with 15 bases between them. This CDR3 reads CATSSPRVQTNTEAFF. CDR3 DNA sequence: TGTGCCACCAGCAGCCCCCGGGTCCAGACGAACACTGAAGCTTTCTTT.

V and J are TRBV29-1 and TRBJ2-2, with TRBD2 identical over 10 bases. Germline CDR1 and CDR2: SQVTM and ANQGSEA. The ends lost 4 bases at V and 5 bases at J; junction bases unmatched: 7. The CDR3 covers 15 residues. Here the CDR3 reads CSVVGAGGTTGELFF. In DNA, the CDR3 is TGCAGCGTTGTAGGAGCGGGAGGGACTACCGGGGAGCTGTTTTTT.